Listed here are 5 T cell receptor beta chains from one sample, sequenced in a study of T-cell memory formation after mild COVID-19. TCRdb recomputed calls from the 5' RACE reads with MiXCR, one row per CDR3 protein. The sample carries 400,000 or so distinct CDR3 sequences, around 20% recorded once. Input material: PBMCs or a T cell subset sorted from them (not recorded which). These receptors were obtained from an adult woman who had mild COVID-19 (a few samples of this study predate the infection). Cell type and time point are not known.

In this sample, this clonotype turned up a few times. The chain couples TRBV29-1 to TRBJ2-4, with TRBD2 matching over 14 bases. The CDR3 sequence is 16 residues long. Trimming took 6 bases from V and 1 from J; bases not matched to a gene: 5. Germline CDR1 SQVTM, CDR2 ANQGSEA. CDR3 region: CSVGLAGDLAKNIQYF. DNA for the CDR3: TGCAGCGTGGGACTAGCGGGAGACCTGGCCAAAAACATTCAGTACTTC.

The chain combines TRBV5-4 with TRBJ2-5; D is possibly TRBD1 or TRBD2 (5 bases each). This CDR3 has 14 amino acids. The V gene's germline CDR1 is SGHNT and CDR2 YYREEE (reference sequence). V lost 1 base and J 4 bases, leaving 11 bases between the germline ends. CDR3 in amino acids: CASSLYDSGETQYF. CDR3 coding DNA: TGTGCCAGCAGCTTGTACGACAGCGGAGAGACCCAGTACTTC.

V is TRBV4-1 and J is TRBJ1-3; D unclear. The germline CDR1 and CDR2 sequences are MGHRA and YSYEKL. V lost 3 bases and J lost 4, with 10 bases in between. CDR3 size: 14 residues. The CDR3 DNA reads TGCGCCAGCAGCCAGCCCTCAAAGGGAAACACCATATATTTT. Its protein is CASSQPSKGNTIYF.

This clonotype has just a few counts. The rearrangement links TRBV27 to TRBJ2-7, with 8 bases lining up with TRBD1. The V segment lost 1 base and the J segment 1 base; nucleotides outside the gene matches: 9. The CDR3 loop spans 17 amino acids. CDR1 is MNHEY and CDR2 is SMNVEV in the germline V gene (reference sequence). CDR3 loop: CASSLFRSGTGSYEQYF. The CDR3 DNA reads as TGTGCCAGCAGTTTATTCCGGTCCGGGACAGGATCCTACGAGCAGTACTTC.

The chain joins TRBV4-2 to TRBJ1-2; maybe TRBD1 (5 bases). CDR1 and CDR2 from the germline V gene are LGHNA and YNFKEQ. The V and J ends lost 0 bases and 8 bases respectively, with 13 bases between them. The CDR3 spans 14 residues. The CDR3 region is CASSQDVEGEGYTF. The CDR3 DNA reads TGTGCCAGCAGCCAAGATGTGGAAGGGGAGGGCTACACCTTC.